This T cell receptor (beta chain) emerged from a study of T cell responses to AZD1222 COVID-19 vaccine. Study-level points and caveats: Nearly half of unique spike-specific TCRs reportedly avoided B.1.351 and B.1.1.7 mutated regions. Clonal diversity may have been underestimated, and the donors were mostly white British, with more females than males.

CDR1 SGHAT and CDR2 FQNNGV come from the germline V gene. V was shortened by 5 bases and J by 16 bases, with 21 bases between the two germline ends. This CDR3 is built from 14 residues. As to this clone: Its matching antigen is unknown.

The data were produced by immunoSEQ multiplex PCR, yet TCRdb's version contains in-frame clones alone and is incomplete. Altogether about 150,000 clones are present, roughly 88% being singletons, with the ten largest covering around 8%. The rearrangement uses TRBV11-2 and TRBJ1-6; D uncertain. The sequence derives from an adult in good health. The sequencing used peripheral blood, collected on day 0 of AZD1222 vaccination. The CDR3 region has the DNA TGTGCCAGCAGCCGCCTTACAACCCCAAATGGACTCCACTTT. As protein: CASSRLTTPNGLHF.